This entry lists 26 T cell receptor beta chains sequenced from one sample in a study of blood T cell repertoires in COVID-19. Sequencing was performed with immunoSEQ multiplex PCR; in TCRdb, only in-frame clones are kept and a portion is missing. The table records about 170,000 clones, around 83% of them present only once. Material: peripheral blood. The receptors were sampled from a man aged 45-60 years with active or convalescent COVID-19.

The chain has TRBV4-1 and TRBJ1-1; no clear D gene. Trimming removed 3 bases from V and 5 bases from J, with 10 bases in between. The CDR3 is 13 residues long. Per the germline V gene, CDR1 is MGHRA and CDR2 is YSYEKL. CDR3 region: CASSQREETEAFF. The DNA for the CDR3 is TGCGCCAGCAGCCAGCGGGAAGAGACTGAAGCTTTCTTT.

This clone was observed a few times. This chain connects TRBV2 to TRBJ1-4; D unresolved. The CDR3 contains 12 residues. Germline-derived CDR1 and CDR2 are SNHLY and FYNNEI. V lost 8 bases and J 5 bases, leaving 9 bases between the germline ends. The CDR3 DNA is TGTGCCAGCGGCCAAAGAAATGAAAAACTGTTTTTT. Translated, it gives CASGQRNEKLFF.

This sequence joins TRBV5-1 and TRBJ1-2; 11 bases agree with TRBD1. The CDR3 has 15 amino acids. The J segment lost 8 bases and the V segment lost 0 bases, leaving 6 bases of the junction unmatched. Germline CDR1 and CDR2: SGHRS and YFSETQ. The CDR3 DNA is TGCGCCAGCAGCTTGGGGACAGGGGGCGCGGCGGGCTACACCTTC. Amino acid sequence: CASSLGTGGAAGYTF.

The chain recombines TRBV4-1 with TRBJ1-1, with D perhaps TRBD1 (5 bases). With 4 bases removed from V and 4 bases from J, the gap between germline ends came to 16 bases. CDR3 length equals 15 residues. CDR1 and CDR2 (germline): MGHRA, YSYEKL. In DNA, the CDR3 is TGCGCCAGCAGCCTACTCTTAAGGGGAGGCACTGAAGCTTTCTTT. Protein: CASSLLLRGGTEAFF.

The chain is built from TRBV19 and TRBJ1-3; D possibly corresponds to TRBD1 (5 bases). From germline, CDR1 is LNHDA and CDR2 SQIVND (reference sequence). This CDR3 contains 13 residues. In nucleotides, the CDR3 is TGTGCTTCAAGGCAGGGCTCTGGAAACACCATATATTTT. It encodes CASRQGSGNTIYF.

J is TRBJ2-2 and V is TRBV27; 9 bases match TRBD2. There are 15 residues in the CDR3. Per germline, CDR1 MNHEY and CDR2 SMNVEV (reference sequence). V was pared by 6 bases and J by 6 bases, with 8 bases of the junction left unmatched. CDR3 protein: CASRRDLAGAGELFF. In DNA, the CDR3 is TGTGCCAGCAGAAGGGATTTAGCGGGGGCCGGGGAGCTGTTTTTT.

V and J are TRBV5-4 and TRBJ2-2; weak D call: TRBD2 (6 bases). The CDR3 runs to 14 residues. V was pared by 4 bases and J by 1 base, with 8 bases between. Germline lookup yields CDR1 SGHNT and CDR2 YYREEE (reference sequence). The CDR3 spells CASSRDLNTGELFF. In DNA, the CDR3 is TGTGCCAGCAGCCGGGACTTGAACACCGGGGAGCTGTTTTTT.

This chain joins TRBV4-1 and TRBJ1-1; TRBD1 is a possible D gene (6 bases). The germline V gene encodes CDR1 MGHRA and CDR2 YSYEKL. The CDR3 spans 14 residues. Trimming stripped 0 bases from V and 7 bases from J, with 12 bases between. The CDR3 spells CASSQEAQGNEAFF. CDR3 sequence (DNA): TGCGCCAGCAGCCAAGAGGCACAGGGCAATGAAGCTTTCTTT.

CDR3 sequence: CASSFQTQETQYF. Here the CDR3 DNA reads TGTGCCAGCAGCTTTCAAACTCAAGAGACCCAGTACTTC. V and J are TRBV5-4 and TRBJ2-5; the D is unclear. The CDR3 consists of 13 residues. Per germline, CDR1 SGHNT and CDR2 YYREEE (reference sequence). Between the trimmed V and J ends, which lost 2 bases and 2 bases, there was a span of 7 bases.

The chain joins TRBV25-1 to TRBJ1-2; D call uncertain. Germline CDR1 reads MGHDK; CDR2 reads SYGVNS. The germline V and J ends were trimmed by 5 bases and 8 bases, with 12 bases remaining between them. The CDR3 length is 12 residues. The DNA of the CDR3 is TGTGCCAGCAGTCTGTCGACGAGGGGCTACACCTTC. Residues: CASSLSTRGYTF.

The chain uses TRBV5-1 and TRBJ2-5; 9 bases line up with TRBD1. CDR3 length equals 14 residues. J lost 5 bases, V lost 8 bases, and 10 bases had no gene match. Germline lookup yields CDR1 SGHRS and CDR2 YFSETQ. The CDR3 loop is CASTGGARHETQYF. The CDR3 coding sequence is TGCGCCAGTACAGGGGGCGCGAGGCACGAGACCCAGTACTTC.

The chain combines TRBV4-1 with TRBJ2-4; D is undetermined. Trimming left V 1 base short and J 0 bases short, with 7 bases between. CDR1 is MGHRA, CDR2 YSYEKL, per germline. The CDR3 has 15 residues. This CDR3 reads CASSQVELAKNIQYF. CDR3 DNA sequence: TGCGCCAGCAGCCAAGTCGAGTTAGCCAAAAACATTCAGTACTTC.

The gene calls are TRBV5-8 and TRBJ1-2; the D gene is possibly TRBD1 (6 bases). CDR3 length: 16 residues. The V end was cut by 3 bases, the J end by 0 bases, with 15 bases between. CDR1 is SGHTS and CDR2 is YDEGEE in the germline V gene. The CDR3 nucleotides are TGTGCCAGCAGCTGGGGGGGCAGGAACTCTAACTATGGCTACACCTTC. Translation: CASSWGGRNSNYGYTF. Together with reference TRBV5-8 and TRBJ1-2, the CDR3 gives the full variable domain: EAGVTQSPTHLIKTRGQQATLRCSPISGHTSVYWYQQALGLGLQFLLWYDEGEERNRGNFPPRFSGRQFPNYSSELNVNALELEDSALYLCASSWGGRNSNYGYTFGSGTRLTVV.

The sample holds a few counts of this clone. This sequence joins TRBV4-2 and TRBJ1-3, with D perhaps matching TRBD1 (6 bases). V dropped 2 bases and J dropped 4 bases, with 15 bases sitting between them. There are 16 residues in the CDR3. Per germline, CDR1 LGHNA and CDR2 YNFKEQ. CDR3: CASSQSPPDRGNTIYF. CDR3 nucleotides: TGTGCCAGCAGCCAATCTCCTCCGGACAGAGGAAACACCATATATTTT.

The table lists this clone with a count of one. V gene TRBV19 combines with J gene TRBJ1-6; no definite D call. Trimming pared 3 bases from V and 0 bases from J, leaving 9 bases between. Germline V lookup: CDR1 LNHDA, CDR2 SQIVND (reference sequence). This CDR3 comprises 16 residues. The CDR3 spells CASSMAESSYNSPLHF. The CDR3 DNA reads TGTGCCAGTAGTATGGCGGAAAGCTCCTATAATTCACCCCTCCACTTT.

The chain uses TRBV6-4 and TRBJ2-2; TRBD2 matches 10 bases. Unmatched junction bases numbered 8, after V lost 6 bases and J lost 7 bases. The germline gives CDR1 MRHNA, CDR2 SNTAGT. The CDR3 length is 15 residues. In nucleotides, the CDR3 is TGTGCCAGCAGGAGGGTAGCGGGAGGAAACGGGGAGCTGTTTTTT. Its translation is CASRRVAGGNGELFF.

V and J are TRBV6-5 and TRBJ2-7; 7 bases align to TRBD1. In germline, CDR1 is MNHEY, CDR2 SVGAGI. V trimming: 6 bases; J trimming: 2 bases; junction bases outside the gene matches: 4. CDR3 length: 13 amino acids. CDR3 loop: CASRRDRAYEQYF. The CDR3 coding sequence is TGTGCCAGCAGAAGAGACAGGGCCTACGAGCAGTACTTC.

The CDR3: CASSSNPTGGRYGYTF. The CDR3 bases are TGTGCCAGCAGCTCAAATCCCACAGGGGGGAGGTATGGCTACACCTTC. The V call is TRBV7-2, the J call TRBJ1-2, with TRBD1 matching 8 bases. V gave up 4 bases and J gave up 5 bases; unmatched junction bases: 12. CDR1 and CDR2 from the germline V gene are SGHTA and FQGNSA. This CDR3 is 16 amino acids long.

CDR3 amino acids: CASSPNRFTYGYTF. The CDR3 nucleotides are TGTGCCAGCAGCCCGAACAGGTTTACCTATGGCTACACCTTC. The rearrangement links TRBV6-5 to TRBJ1-2; TRBD1 might be the D (5 bases). V was trimmed by 6 bases and J by 4 bases, leaving 15 bases between them. CDR1 and CDR2 from the germline V gene are MNHEY and SVGAGI. The CDR3 length is 14 residues.

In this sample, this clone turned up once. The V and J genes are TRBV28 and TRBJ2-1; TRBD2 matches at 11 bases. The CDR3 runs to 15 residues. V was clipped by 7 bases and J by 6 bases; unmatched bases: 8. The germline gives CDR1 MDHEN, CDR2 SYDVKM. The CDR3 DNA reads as TGTGCCAGCAACTTCCTAGCGGGAGGCTTCAATGAGCAGTTCTTC. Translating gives CASNFLAGGFNEQFF.

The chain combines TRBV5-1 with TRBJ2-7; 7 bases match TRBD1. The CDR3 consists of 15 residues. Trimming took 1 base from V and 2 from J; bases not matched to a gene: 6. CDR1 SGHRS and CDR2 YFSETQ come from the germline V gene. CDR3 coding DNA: TGCGCCAGCAGCTTGCTAGGGACAGAAACCTACGAGCAGTACTTC. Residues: CASSLLGTETYEQYF.

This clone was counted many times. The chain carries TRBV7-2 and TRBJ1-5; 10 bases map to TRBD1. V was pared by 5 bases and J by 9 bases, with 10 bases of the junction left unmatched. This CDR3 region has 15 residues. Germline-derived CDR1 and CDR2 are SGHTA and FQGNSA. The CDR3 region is CASSLTGGPNRPQHF. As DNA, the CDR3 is TGTGCCAGCAGCCTGACAGGGGGCCCCAATAGGCCCCAGCATTTT.

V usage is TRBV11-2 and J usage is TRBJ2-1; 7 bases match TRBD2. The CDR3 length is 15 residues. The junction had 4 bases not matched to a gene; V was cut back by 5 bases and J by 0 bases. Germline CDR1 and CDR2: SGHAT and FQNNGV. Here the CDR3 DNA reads TGTGCCAGCAGCCAAGCGGGAAGCTCCTACAATGAGCAGTTCTTC. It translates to CASSQAGSSYNEQFF.

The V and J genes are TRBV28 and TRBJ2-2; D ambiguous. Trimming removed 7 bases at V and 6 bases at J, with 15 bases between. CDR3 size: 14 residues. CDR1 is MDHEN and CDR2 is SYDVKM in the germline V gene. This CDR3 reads CASTPSVPPGELFF. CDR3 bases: TGTGCCAGCACCCCCAGCGTACCGCCCGGGGAGCTGTTTTTT. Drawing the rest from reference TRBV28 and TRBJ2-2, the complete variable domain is DVKVTQSSRYLVKRTGEKVFLECVQDMDHENMFWYRQDPGLGLRLIYFSYDVKMKEKGDIPEGYSVSREKKERFSLILESASTNQTSMYLCASTPSVPPGELFFGEGSRLTVL.

The DNA of the CDR3 is TGCGCCAGCAGCTTGGCCGCCGACAGGGGGTTCGAGCAGTACTTC. As protein: CASSLAADRGFEQYF. The genes are TRBV5-1 and TRBJ2-7; TRBD1 agrees at 9 bases. This CDR3 is 15 amino acids long. With 0 bases clipped from V and 6 bases from J, the junction kept 7 bases outside the gene matches. Germline lookup yields CDR1 SGHRS and CDR2 YFSETQ.

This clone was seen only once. CDR3 loop: CASSFGLAGGYLYEQYF. As DNA, the CDR3 is TGTGCCAGCAGTTTCGGACTAGCGGGAGGCTATCTCTACGAGCAGTACTTC. The chain links TRBV6-2 or TRBV6-3 to TRBJ2-7; TRBD2 agrees at 14 bases. The V gene's germline CDR1 is MNHEY and CDR2 SVGEGT. CDR3 size: 17 residues. V trimming: 4 bases; J trimming: 3 bases; junction bases outside the gene matches: 8.